This is a list of T cell receptor beta chains from one sample in a study of cytomegalovirus exposure and HLA in healthy donors. Here immunoSEQ multiplex PCR was the method, and the copy in TCRdb shows in-frame clones only, minus some. Of approximately 250,000 clones detected, approximately 85% appear once; the ten largest clones hold 0.2% to 0.25%. Sequenced: PBMCs. The receptors here all came from a girl aged 2-10 years in good health and CMV-seronegative. Each CDR3 is given with its conserved first and last residue. The D gene is left open where the match is weak. The listing skips clone size in some rows; elsewhere it reads once, few, many or a size class.

-	TRBJ2-3	-	TRBV7-9	CASSQQGTDTQYF	TGTGCCAGCAGCCAACAGGGCACAGATACGCAGTATTTT
-	TRBJ1-2	TRBD1	TRBV9	CASIGQGNYGYTF	TGTGCCAGCATAGGACAGGGAAACTATGGCTACACCTTC
-	TRBJ2-5	TRBD2	TRBV14	CASSQETGGVETQYF	TGTGCCAGCAGCCAAGAGACCGGGGGGGTGGAGACCCAGTACTTC
-	TRBJ1-1	-	TRBV6-1	CASSQTRNTEAFF	TGTGCCAGCAGTCAAACACGGAACACTGAAGCTTTCTTT
-	TRBJ2-1	TRBD2	TRBV7-8	CASSSLSGSSYNEQFF	TGTGCCAGCAGCTCACTTAGCGGGAGCTCCTACAATGAGCAGTTCTTC
-	TRBJ2-3	-	TRBV27	CASRDNTDTQYF	TGTGCCAGCAGGGACAACACAGATACGCAGTATTTT
-	TRBJ2-1	TRBD2	TRBV7-8	CASSPSSGGLPYNEQFF	TGTGCCAGCAGCCCCTCGAGCGGGGGGTTACCGTACAATGAGCAGTTCTTC
-	TRBJ2-5	-	TRBV10-3	CAISDQQGVTQYF	TGTGCCATCAGTGACCAACAAGGGGTAACCCAGTACTTC
-	TRBJ2-1	TRBD2	TRBV5-1	CASSLAFGGAPNEQFF	TGCGCCAGCAGCTTGGCCTTCGGGGGGGCTCCTAATGAGCAGTTCTTC
-	TRBJ1-5	-	TRBV19	CASSIPGLSQPQHF	TGTGCCAGTAGTATTCCAGGGTTGAGTCAGCCCCAGCATTTT
-	TRBJ2-5	-	TRBV5-1	CASRRTVQETQYF	TGCGCCAGCAGGCGGACAGTTCAAGAGACCCAGTACTTC
-	TRBJ2-7	-	TRBV6-1	CASSGRRGSYEQYF	TGTGCCAGCAGTGGGCGACGAGGCTCCTACGAGCAGTACTTC
-	TRBJ2-7	-	TRBV5-4	CASSLAGKGQGEQYF	TGTGCCAGCAGCTTGGCCGGGAAGGGGCAGGGGGAGCAGTACTTC
-	TRBJ2-1	TRBD2	TRBV9	CASSPPGGRSYNEQFF	TGTGCCAGCAGCCCCCCGGGCGGGAGGTCCTACAATGAGCAGTTCTTC
-	TRBJ1-5	-	TRBV19	CASTITGSQPQHF	TGTGCCAGTACCATCACGGGAAGTCAGCCCCAGCATTTT
-	TRBJ1-1	-	TRBV4-2	CASSHSGVTEAFF	TGTGCCAGCAGCCACAGCGGGGTCACTGAAGCTTTCTTT
-	TRBJ2-5	TRBD2	TRBV19	CASSRLAGETQYF	TGTGCCAGTAGTCGCCTAGCGGGAGAGACCCAGTACTTC
few	TRBJ1-1	TRBD1	TRBV7-9	CASSFSWTGGTEAFF	TGTGCCAGCAGCTTTTCGTGGACAGGGGGGACTGAAGCTTTCTTT
once	TRBJ2-7	TRBD2	TRBV5-1	CASKGTSAYEQYF	TGCGCCAGCAAAGGGACTAGTGCCTACGAGCAGTACTTC
-	TRBJ1-2	-	TRBV20-1	CSASPNYGYTF	TGCAGTGCTAGTCCAAACTATGGCTACACCTTC
-	TRBJ2-5	TRBD1	TRBV18	CASSPGTGEQETQYF	TGTGCCAGCTCACCCGGGACAGGGGAACAAGAGACCCAGTACTTC
-	TRBJ2-1	TRBD2	TRBV13	CASSLEGSGRVPVEINEQFF	TGTGCCAGCAGCTTAGAGGGTAGCGGGAGGGTCCCTGTGGAGATTAATGAGCAGTTCTTC
-	TRBJ2-1	-	TRBV18	CASSPRPQGGLLEYNEQFF	TGTGCCAGCTCACCAAGGCCACAGGGCGGTTTGCTAGAATACAATGAGCAGTTCTTC
once	TRBJ1-5	-	TRBV11-2	CASSLDTRGGRNQPQHF	TGTGCCAGCAGCTTAGATACGCGGGGAGGGCGCAATCAGCCCCAGCATTTT
-	TRBJ2-7	-	TRBV7-9	CASSLAIGQTYEQYF	TGTGCCAGCAGCTTAGCCATAGGACAGACCTACGAGCAGTACTTC
-	TRBJ1-2	-	TRBV6-1	CASSDTFGAEGVTKGYTF	TGTGCCAGCAGTGATACTTTCGGTGCGGAGGGAGTAACTAAGGGCTACACCTTC
-	TRBJ2-1	-	TRBV4-1	CASSQDREQFF	TGCGCCAGCAGCCAAGACCGGGAGCAGTTCTTC
-	TRBJ1-4	TRBD1	TRBV6-1	CASGTGGFNEKLFF	TGTGCCAGCGGCACAGGGGGCTTTAATGAAAAACTGTTTTTT